This is a list of T cell receptor beta chains from one sample in a study of T-cell reconstitution after alpha-beta-depleted transplantation in children. TCRdb reprocessed the PCR reads via MiXCR and lists one record per CDR3 protein. The table has 90,000 to 130,000 distinct CDR3 sequences, about a tenth seen once; the top ten hold nearly 35%. This material consisted of PBMCs, taken before TCRalphabeta/CD19-depleted stem cell transplant. The receptors were gathered from a boy aged 2 to 10 with acute lymphoblastic leukemia, due to receive a stem cell transplant. Both conserved end residues are part of each CDR3. D genes are given only for firm matches. Rows may omit the clone size; those that give it use once, few, many or a size class.

v_call	j_call	d_call	clone_size	cdr3_aa	cdr3_nt
TRBV11-1	TRBJ2-7	TRBD2	few	CASSDPGTSLDTSIYEQYF	TGTGCCAGCAGCGACCCCGGGACTAGTCTTGATACGAGTATTTACGAGCAGTACTTC
TRBV20-1	TRBJ1-1	-	few	CSARGRGRAEAFF	TGCAGTGCTAGGGGCCGGGGGAGGGCTGAAGCTTTCTTT
TRBV20-1	TRBJ2-3	-	many	CSARWASTDTQYF	TGCAGTGCTAGGTGGGCGAGCACAGATACGCAGTATTTT
TRBV7-9	TRBJ2-1	TRBD2	few	CASSPRTSVNEQFF	TGTGCCAGCAGCCCAAGGACTAGCGTAAATGAGCAGTTCTTC
TRBV3-1	TRBJ2-7	TRBD2	few	CASSRTGGLEQYF	TGTGCCAGCAGCAGGACGGGGGGGCTCGAGCAGTACTTC
TRBV30	TRBJ1-1	-	-	CAFSEPGFMRTEAFF	TGTGCCTTTTCAGAGCCCGGGTTTATGAGGACTGAAGCTTTCTTT
TRBV20-1	TRBJ2-1	-	-	CSARKQGLHNEQFF	TGCAGTGCTAGAAAGCAGGGGCTACACAATGAGCAGTTCTTC
TRBV20-1	TRBJ1-2	-	-	CSARDFYGYTF	TGCAGTGCTAGAGATTTCTATGGCTACACCTTC
TRBV7-9	TRBJ2-1	TRBD2	-	CASSLAGGRKFF	TGTGCCAGCAGCTTAGCGGGCGGGAGGAAGTTCTTC
TRBV20-1	TRBJ1-2	-	few	CSARDPGYGYTF	TGCAGTGCTAGAGATCCAGGATATGGCTACACCTTC
TRBV6-5	TRBJ2-1	TRBD2	-	CASSYSLAGYNEQFF	TGTGCCAGCAGTTACAGCCTAGCGGGGTACAATGAGCAGTTCTTC
TRBV11-2	TRBJ2-1	-	few	CASRKRSNEQFF	TGTGCCTCCCGAAAAAGGAGCAATGAGCAGTTCTTC
TRBV7-9	TRBJ1-4	TRBD1	few	CASSSSRGQNEKLFF	TGTGCCAGCAGCTCTTCTCGGGGACAGAATGAAAAACTGTTTTTT
TRBV3-1	TRBJ2-2	TRBD2	many	CASSPSGSRNTGELFF	TGTGCCAGCAGCCCTAGCGGGAGTAGGAACACCGGGGAGCTGTTTTTT
TRBV7-2	TRBJ2-2	TRBD2	few	CASSSGLAGVGTGELFF	TGTGCCAGCAGCTCGGGACTAGCGGGAGTTGGCACCGGGGAGCTGTTTTTT
TRBV20-1	TRBJ2-1	TRBD2	-	CSSQMRTSGFNEQFF	TGCAGTTCCCAGATGCGGACTAGCGGATTCAATGAGCAGTTCTTC
TRBV29-1	TRBJ2-7	-	-	CSVEVSDHEQYF	TGCAGCGTTGAGGTCAGCGACCACGAGCAGTACTTC
TRBV5-6	TRBJ2-7	TRBD2	-	CASSSGTSGTEQYF	TGTGCCAGCAGCTCTGGGACTAGCGGGACCGAGCAGTACTTC
TRBV20-1	TRBJ2-7	-	many	CSARGVTPYEQYF	TGCAGTGCTAGAGGAGTGACTCCCTACGAGCAGTACTTC
TRBV12-3/TRBV12-4	TRBJ2-3	-	few	CASSLRGEPADTQYF	TGTGCCAGCAGCCTCCGCGGCGAGCCAGCAGATACGCAGTATTTT
TRBV27	TRBJ2-2	-	few	CASSLYASDTGELFF	TGTGCCAGCAGTTTATACGCGTCTGATACCGGGGAGCTGTTTTTT
TRBV12-3/TRBV12-4	TRBJ2-1	TRBD2	few	CASSPGGAGDYEQFF	TGTGCCAGCAGTCCGGGGGGGGCAGGGGACTATGAGCAGTTCTTC
TRBV7-8	TRBJ1-1	-	many	CASSLGPRTNTEAFF	TGTGCCAGCAGCTTAGGTCCCAGGACGAACACTGAAGCTTTCTTT
TRBV24-1	TRBJ2-1	TRBD2	-	CATSPLSGAEQFF	TGTGCCACCAGTCCCCTTAGCGGGGCGGAGCAGTTCTTC
TRBV6-4	TRBJ2-1	-	-	CASAPEGTYGNNEQFF	TGTGCCAGTGCGCCGGAGGGGACCTACGGTAACAATGAGCAGTTCTTC
TRBV25-1	TRBJ2-7	TRBD2	-	CASSDRSPKGHPRTSGPYEQYF	TGTGCCAGCAGTGACCGGAGCCCGAAGGGACACCCCAGGACTAGCGGGCCTTACGAGCAGTACTTC
TRBV11-2	TRBJ2-2	TRBD2	-	CASSPTETSGRSTRELFF	TGTGCCAGCAGCCCAACCGAGACTAGCGGGCGGAGCACGAGGGAGCTGTTTTTT
TRBV6-5	TRBJ2-7	TRBD2	few	CASSSRGTSGRGEQYF	TGTGCCAGCAGCTCTCGCGGTACTAGCGGGAGGGGTGAGCAGTACTTC
TRBV20-1	TRBJ1-1	-	-	CSARKTGMPEAFF	TGCAGTGCTAGAAAGACAGGAATGCCTGAAGCTTTCTTT
TRBV20-1	TRBJ2-2	TRBD1	-	CSAPTGGAGELFF	TGCAGTGCTCCGACAGGGGGTGCCGGGGAGCTGTTTTTT
TRBV20-1	TRBJ2-7	TRBD2	few	CSASALAISSYEQYF	TGCAGTGCTAGCGCACTAGCGATTAGCTCCTACGAGCAGTACTTC
TRBV11-2	TRBJ2-7	TRBD2	many	CASTSRPGLAGVWSYEQYF	TGTGCCAGCACCTCCAGACCGGGACTAGCGGGAGTATGGTCCTACGAGCAGTACTTC
TRBV6-5	TRBJ2-5	TRBD1	-	CASSHPDREIEETQYF	TGTGCCAGCAGTCATCCGGACAGGGAGATTGAAGAGACCCAGTACTTC
TRBV18	TRBJ2-7	TRBD2	few	CASSRRNLAGAGVVFEQYF	TGTGCCAGCTCACGCCGCAACCTAGCGGGAGCGGGAGTTGTGTTCGAGCAGTACTTC
TRBV5-1	TRBJ2-3	TRBD2	many	CASSLRGLPTDTQYF	TGCGCCAGCAGCTTGAGGGGACTACCCACAGATACGCAGTATTTT
TRBV7-3	TRBJ2-7	TRBD1	many	CASTDSQITGGEQYF	TGTGCCAGCACTGATTCCCAGATAACAGGGGGCGAGCAGTACTTC
TRBV5-1	TRBJ1-2	TRBD1	many	CASSSDPGTARGYTF	TGCGCCAGCAGCTCGGACCCCGGGACAGCTCGCGGCTACACCTTC
TRBV5-1	TRBJ2-2	-	many	CASRPETTVNTGELFF	TGCGCCAGCAGACCCGAAACGACAGTTAACACCGGGGAGCTGTTTTTT
TRBV5-1	TRBJ1-1	TRBD1	-	CASSLQGIAEAFF	TGCGCCAGCAGCCTACAGGGGATAGCTGAAGCTTTCTTT
TRBV28	TRBJ2-2	TRBD2	-	CASSWAGTKAGELFF	TGTGCCAGCAGTTGGGCCGGGACTAAGGCCGGGGAGCTGTTTTTT